One sample yielded the 12 T cell receptor beta chains listed below, sequenced in a study of blood T cell repertoires in COVID-19. Profiled with immunoSEQ multiplex PCR; TCRdb holds only in-frame clones, not every one. The sample lists some 38,000 clones, roughly 80% occurring once. Source material: peripheral blood. The receptors come from a man between 60 and 70 years old in a cohort sampled during active COVID-19.

The V and J genes are TRBV27 and TRBJ2-3; 9 bases are a match to TRBD2. With 5 bases clipped from V and 4 bases from J, the junction kept 7 bases outside the gene matches. The CDR3 loop spans 15 amino acids. The V gene's germline CDR1 is MNHEY and CDR2 SMNVEV (reference sequence). This chain's CDR3 is CASSPGLAGPDTQYF. In nucleotides, the CDR3 is TGTGCCAGCAGTCCGGGACTAGCTGGACCAGATACGCAGTATTTT.

The genes are TRBV3-1 (or the pseudogene TRBV3-2) and TRBJ2-4; 9 bases align to TRBD1. This CDR3 has 12 amino acids. The trim removed 4 bases at V and 14 bases at J, leaving 6 bases unmatched. Germline-derived CDR1 and CDR2 are LGHDT and YNNKEL (reference sequence). In DNA, the CDR3 is TGTGCCAGCAGCCGGGGACAGGGAACGGAGTACTTC. The encoded protein is CASSRGQGTEYF.

The chain links TRBV30 to TRBJ2-2; perhaps TRBD2 as D (5 bases). Germline CDR1 is GTSNPN and CDR2 is SVGIG (reference sequence). V was cut by 7 bases and J by 6 bases, with 9 bases left in between. The CDR3 contains 11 residues. DNA for the CDR3: TGTGCCTCCCGGGGTGCCGGGGAGCTGTTTTTT. The encoded protein is CASRGAGELFF.

The chain has TRBV30 and TRBJ2-1; tentatively, D is TRBD2 (5 bases). CDR1 GTSNPN and CDR2 SVGIG come from the germline V gene (reference sequence). The CDR3 spans 12 residues. Trimming removed 4 bases from V and 8 bases from J, with 12 bases in between. The CDR3 bases are TGTGCCTGGAATTTACTAGTTGATGAGCAGTTCTTC. Protein: CAWNLLVDEQFF. Full variable domain (outside the CDR3, taken from reference TRBV30 and TRBJ2-1): SQTIHQWPATLVQPVGSPLSLECTVEGTSNPNLYWYRQAAGRGLQLLFYSVGIGQISSEVPQNLSASRPQDRQFILSSKKLLLSDSGFYLCAWNLLVDEQFFGPGTRLTVL.

J is TRBJ2-7 and V is TRBV29-1; a weak D match, TRBD1 (6 bases). Trimming removed 3 bases at V and 0 bases at J, with 24 bases between. This CDR3 spans 18 amino acids. Germline V lookup: CDR1 SQVTM, CDR2 ANQGSEA. The CDR3 region is CSVDHGRARGLVSYEQYF. CDR3 nucleotides: TGCAGCGTTGATCACGGGCGCGCCAGGGGCCTGGTCTCCTACGAGCAGTACTTC.

The chain recombines TRBV5-1 with TRBJ1-5, with 7 bases identical to TRBD1. The length of the CDR3 is 15 residues. Trimming cost V 0 bases and J 5 bases; bases outside gene matches: 5. Looked up from germline, CDR1 is SGHRS and CDR2 is YFSETQ. The CDR3 reads CASSLEGQPYQPQHF. Here the CDR3 DNA reads TGCGCCAGCAGCTTGGAGGGACAGCCGTATCAGCCCCAGCATTTT. The variable domain in full, with the rest retrieved from reference TRBV5-1 and TRBJ1-5, is KAGVTQTPRYLIKTRGQQVTLSCSPISGHRSVSWYQQTPGQGLQFLFEYFSETQRNKGNFPGRFSGRQFSNSRSEMNVSTLELGDSALYLCASSLEGQPYQPQHFGDGTRLSIL.

This chain uses TRBV6-6 with TRBJ2-4, with D possibly matching TRBD1 (6 bases). Per the germline V gene, CDR1 is MNHNY and CDR2 is SVGAGI (reference sequence). V was shortened by 4 bases and J by 9 bases, with 13 bases between the two germline ends. The CDR3 has 13 amino acids. In nucleotides, the CDR3 is TGTGCCAGCAGTTCGGCAGGGGTAGGCATTCAGTACTTC. As protein: CASSSAGVGIQYF.

The J gene is TRBJ2-1, the V gene TRBV10-2; D is ambiguous. The length of the CDR3 is 13 residues. Trimming stripped 0 bases from V and 9 bases from J, with 9 bases between. Germline CDR1 WSHSY, CDR2 SAAADI. CDR3 sequence (DNA): TGCGCCAGCAGTGAGTCGGTGGTCAGTGAGCAGTTCTTC. Residues: CASSESVVSEQFF.

The chain links TRBV7-8 to TRBJ1-2; D gene ambiguous. The germline gives CDR1 SGHVS, CDR2 FQNEAQ. The CDR3 has 13 amino acids. The V and J ends lost 6 bases and 0 bases respectively, with 8 bases between them. The CDR3 sequence is CASSPRANYGYTF. The CDR3 nucleotides are TGTGCCAGCAGTCCGAGGGCTAACTATGGCTACACCTTC.

The chain is built from TRBV6-5 and TRBJ2-2; D not certain. Germline assignment: CDR1 MNHEY and CDR2 SVGAGI. The CDR3 spans 13 residues. The germline V and J ends were trimmed by 7 bases and 4 bases, with 10 bases remaining between them. The DNA for the CDR3 is TGTGCCAGCACGAGAATTTCCACCGGGGAGCTGTTTTTT. Residues: CASTRISTGELFF.

The chain links TRBV11-3 to TRBJ1-6, with D perhaps TRBD1 (6 bases). Trimming cost V 3 bases and J 8 bases, with 11 bases left between them. Per the germline V gene, CDR1 is SGHNT and CDR2 is YENEEA. The CDR3 is 14 residues long. DNA of the CDR3: TGTGCCAGCAGCTTGGAGACAGGTCATTCACCCCTCCACTTT. It yields the protein CASSLETGHSPLHF.

This chain connects TRBV20-1 to TRBJ2-1; possibly TRBD2 for D (6 bases). Germline V gene data show CDR1 as DFQATT and CDR2 as SNEGSKA (reference sequence). V lost 6 bases and J 10 bases, leaving 13 bases between the germline ends. CDR3 length: 11 amino acids. CDR3 DNA sequence: TGCAGTGCAGCGGGCCCCCGAGAGCAGTTCTTC. Translating gives CSAAGPREQFF.